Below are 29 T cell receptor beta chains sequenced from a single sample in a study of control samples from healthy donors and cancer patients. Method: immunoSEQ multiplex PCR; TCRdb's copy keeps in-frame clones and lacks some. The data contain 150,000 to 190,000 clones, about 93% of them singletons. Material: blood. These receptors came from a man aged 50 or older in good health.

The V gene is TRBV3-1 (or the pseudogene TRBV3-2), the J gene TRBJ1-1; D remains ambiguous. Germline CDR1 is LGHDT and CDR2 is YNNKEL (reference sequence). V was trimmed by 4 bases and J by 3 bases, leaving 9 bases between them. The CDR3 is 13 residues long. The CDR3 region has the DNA TGTGCCAGCAGCCTAAGTCCTGACACTGAAGCTTTCTTT. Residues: CASSLSPDTEAFF.

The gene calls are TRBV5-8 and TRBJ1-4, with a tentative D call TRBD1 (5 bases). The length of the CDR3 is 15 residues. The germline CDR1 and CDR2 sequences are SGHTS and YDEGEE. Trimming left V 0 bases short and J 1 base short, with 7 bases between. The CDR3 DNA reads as TGTGCCAGCAGCTTGGCGGGGGTAACTAATGAAAAACTGTTTTTT. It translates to CASSLAGVTNEKLFF.

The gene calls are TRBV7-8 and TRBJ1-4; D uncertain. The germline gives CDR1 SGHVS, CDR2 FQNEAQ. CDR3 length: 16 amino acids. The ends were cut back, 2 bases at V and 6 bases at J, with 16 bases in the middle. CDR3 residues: CASSLPLSRIYEKLFF. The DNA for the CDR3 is TGTGCCAGCAGCTTACCCCTGAGTCGGATTTATGAAAAACTGTTTTTT.

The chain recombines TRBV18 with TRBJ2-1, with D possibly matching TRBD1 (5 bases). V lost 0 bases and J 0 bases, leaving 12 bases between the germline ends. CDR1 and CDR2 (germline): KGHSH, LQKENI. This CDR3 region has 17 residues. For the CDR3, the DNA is TGTGCCAGCTCACCACCGGTCAGGGTTGGCTCCTACAATGAGCAGTTCTTC. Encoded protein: CASSPPVRVGSYNEQFF.

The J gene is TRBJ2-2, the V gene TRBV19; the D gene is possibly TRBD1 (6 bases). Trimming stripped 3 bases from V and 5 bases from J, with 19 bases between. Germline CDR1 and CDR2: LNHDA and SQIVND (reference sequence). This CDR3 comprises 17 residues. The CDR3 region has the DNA TGTGCCAGTAGTATTGCGTACCCGGGACAACCGACCGGGGAGCTGTTTTTT. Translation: CASSIAYPGQPTGELFF.

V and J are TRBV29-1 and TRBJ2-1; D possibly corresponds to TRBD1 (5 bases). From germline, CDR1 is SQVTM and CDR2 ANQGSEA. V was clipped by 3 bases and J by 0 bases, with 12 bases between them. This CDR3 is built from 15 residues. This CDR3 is CSVDGASSSYNEQFF. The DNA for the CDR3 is TGCAGCGTTGATGGGGCATCGAGCTCCTACAATGAGCAGTTCTTC.

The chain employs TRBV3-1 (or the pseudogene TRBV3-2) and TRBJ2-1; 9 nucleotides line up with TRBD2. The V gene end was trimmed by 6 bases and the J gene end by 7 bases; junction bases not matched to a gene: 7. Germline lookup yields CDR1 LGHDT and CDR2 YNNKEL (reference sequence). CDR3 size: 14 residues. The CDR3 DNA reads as TGTGCCAGCAGTCTCCGGACTAGCGTGAATGAGCAGTTCTTC. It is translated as CASSLRTSVNEQFF.

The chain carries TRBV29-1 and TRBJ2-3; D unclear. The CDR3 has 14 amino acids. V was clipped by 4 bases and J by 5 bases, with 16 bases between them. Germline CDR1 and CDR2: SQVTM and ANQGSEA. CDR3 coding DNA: TGCAGCGTTGCCGAAGCCGGGCTAGTAGATACGCAGTATTTT. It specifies CSVAEAGLVDTQYF.

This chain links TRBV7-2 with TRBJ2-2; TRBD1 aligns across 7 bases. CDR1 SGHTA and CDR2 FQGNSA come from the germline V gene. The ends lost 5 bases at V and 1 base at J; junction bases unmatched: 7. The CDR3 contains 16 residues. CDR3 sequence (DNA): TGTGCCAGCAGCGCTCGGACAGGTGGGAACACCGGGGAGCTGTTTTTT. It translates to CASSARTGGNTGELFF. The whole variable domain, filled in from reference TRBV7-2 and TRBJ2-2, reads GAGVSQSPSNKVTEKGKDVELRCDPISGHTALYWYRQSLGQGLEFLIYFQGNSAPDKSGLPSDRFSAERTGGSVSTLTIQRTQQEDSAVYLCASSARTGGNTGELFFGEGSRLTVL.

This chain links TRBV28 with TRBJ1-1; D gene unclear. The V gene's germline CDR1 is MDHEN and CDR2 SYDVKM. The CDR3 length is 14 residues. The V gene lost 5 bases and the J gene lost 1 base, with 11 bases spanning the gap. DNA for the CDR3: TGTGCCAGCAGTGGTGGACGGCGGAACACTGAAGCTTTCTTT. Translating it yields CASSGGRRNTEAFF.

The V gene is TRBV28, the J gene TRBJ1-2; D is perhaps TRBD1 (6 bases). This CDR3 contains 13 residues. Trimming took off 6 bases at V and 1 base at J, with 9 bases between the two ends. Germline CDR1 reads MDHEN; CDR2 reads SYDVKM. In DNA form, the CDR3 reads TGTGCCAGCAGCGGACAGAATAACTATGGCTACACCTTC. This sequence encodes CASSGQNNYGYTF.

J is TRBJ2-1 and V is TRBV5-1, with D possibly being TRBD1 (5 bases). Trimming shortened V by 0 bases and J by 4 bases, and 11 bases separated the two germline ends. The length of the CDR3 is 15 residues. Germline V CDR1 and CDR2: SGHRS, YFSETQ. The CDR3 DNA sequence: TGCGCCAGCAGCTTGGAGGGGATAGGATACAATGAGCAGTTCTTC. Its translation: CASSLEGIGYNEQFF. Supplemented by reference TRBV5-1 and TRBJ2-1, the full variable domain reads KAGVTQTPRYLIKTRGQQVTLSCSPISGHRSVSWYQQTPGQGLQFLFEYFSETQRNKGNFPGRFSGRQFSNSRSEMNVSTLELGDSALYLCASSLEGIGYNEQFFGPGTRLTVL.

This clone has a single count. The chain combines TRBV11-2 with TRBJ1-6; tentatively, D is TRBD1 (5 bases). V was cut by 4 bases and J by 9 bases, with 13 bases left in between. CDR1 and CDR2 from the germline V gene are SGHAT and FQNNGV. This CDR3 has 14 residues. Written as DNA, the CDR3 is TGTGCCAGCAGCTCCCAGGGAAAGTTTTCACCCCTCCACTTT. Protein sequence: CASSSQGKFSPLHF.

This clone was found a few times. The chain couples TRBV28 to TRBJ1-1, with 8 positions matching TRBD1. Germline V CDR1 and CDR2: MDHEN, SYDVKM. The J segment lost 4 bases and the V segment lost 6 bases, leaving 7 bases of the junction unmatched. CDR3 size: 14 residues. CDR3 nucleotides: TGTGCCAGCAGCCGACCAGGGGGCACCACTGAAGCTTTCTTT. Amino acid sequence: CASSRPGGTTEAFF. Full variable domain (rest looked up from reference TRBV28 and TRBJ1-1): DVKVTQSSRYLVKRTGEKVFLECVQDMDHENMFWYRQDPGLGLRLIYFSYDVKMKEKGDIPEGYSVSREKKERFSLILESASTNQTSMYLCASSRPGGTTEAFFGQGTRLTVV.

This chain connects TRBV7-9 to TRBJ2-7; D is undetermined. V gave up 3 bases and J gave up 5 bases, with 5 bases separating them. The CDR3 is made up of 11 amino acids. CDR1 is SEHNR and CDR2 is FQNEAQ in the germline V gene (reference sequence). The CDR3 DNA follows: TGTGCCAGCAGCTTTTATGACGAGCAGTACTTC. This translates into CASSFYDEQYF.

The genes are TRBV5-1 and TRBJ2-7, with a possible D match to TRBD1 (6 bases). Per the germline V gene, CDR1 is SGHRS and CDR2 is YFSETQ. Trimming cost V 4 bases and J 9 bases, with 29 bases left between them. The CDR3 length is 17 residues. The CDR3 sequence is CASSPVGVGQGSSGQYF. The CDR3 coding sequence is TGCGCCAGCAGCCCTGTCGGGGTGGGACAAGGATCGTCAGGGCAGTACTTC.

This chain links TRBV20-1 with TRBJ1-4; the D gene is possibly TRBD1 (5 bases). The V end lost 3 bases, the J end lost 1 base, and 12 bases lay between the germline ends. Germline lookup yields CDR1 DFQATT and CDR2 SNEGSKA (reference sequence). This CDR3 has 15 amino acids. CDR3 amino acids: CSASPSDRTNEKLFF. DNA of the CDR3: TGCAGTGCTAGTCCCTCCGACAGAACTAATGAAAAACTGTTTTTT.

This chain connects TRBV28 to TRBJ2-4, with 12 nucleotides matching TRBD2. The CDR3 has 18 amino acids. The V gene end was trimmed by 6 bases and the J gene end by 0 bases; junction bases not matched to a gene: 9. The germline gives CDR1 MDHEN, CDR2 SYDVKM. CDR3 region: CASRPRTSGIKAKNIQYF. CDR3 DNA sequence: TGTGCCAGCAGACCAAGGACTAGCGGGATTAAAGCCAAAAACATTCAGTACTTC.

CDR3 coding DNA: TGTGCCAGCAGCACAGGGTGGCTGGGCAATCAGCCCCAGCATTTT. Its protein product is CASSTGWLGNQPQHF. This rearrangement joins TRBV27 to TRBJ1-5; D possibly corresponds to TRBD1 (6 bases). Germline V gene lookup returns CDR1 MNHEY and CDR2 SMNVEV (reference sequence). This CDR3 region has 15 residues. V was pared by 6 bases and J by 2 bases, with 14 bases between.

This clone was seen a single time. The CDR3 coding sequence is TGTGCCAGCAGAACCGGGACCTATAATTCACCCCTCCACTTT. The encoded protein is CASRTGTYNSPLHF. V is TRBV7-9 and J is TRBJ1-6, with D uncertain. Germline CDR1 and CDR2: SEHNR and FQNEAQ (reference sequence). V was trimmed by 6 bases and J by 2 bases, leaving 8 bases between them. CDR3 length: 14 residues. Full variable domain (remainder filled in from reference TRBV7-9 and TRBJ1-6): DTGVSQNPRHKITKRGQNVTFRCDPISEHNRLYWYRQTLGQGPEFLTYFQNEAQLEKSRLLSDRFSAERPKGSFSTLEIQRTEQGDSAMYLCASRTGTYNSPLHFGNGTRLTVT.

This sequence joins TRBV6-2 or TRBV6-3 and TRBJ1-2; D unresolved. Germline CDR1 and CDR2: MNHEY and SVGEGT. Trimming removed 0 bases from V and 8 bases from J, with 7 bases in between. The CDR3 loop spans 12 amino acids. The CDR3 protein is CASSYSSGGYTF. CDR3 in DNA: TGTGCCAGCAGTTACTCGAGCGGGGGCTACACCTTC.

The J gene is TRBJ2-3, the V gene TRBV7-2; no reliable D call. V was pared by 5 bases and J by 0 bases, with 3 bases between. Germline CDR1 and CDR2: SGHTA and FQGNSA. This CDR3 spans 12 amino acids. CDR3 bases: TGTGCCAGCAGCCGCAGCACAGATACGCAGTATTTT. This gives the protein CASSRSTDTQYF.

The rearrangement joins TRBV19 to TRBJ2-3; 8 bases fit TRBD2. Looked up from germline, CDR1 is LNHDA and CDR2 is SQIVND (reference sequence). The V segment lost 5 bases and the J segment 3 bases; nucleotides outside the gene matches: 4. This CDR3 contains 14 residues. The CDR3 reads CASSPSGRTDTQYF. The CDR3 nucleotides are TGTGCCAGTAGTCCCAGCGGGAGAACAGATACGCAGTATTTT.

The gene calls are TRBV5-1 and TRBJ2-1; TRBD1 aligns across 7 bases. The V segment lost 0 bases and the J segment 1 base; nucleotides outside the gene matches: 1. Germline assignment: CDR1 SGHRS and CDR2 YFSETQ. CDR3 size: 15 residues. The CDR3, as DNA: TGCGCCAGCAGCTTGGAGGGACAGTCCTACAATGAGCAGTTCTTC. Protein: CASSLEGQSYNEQFF.

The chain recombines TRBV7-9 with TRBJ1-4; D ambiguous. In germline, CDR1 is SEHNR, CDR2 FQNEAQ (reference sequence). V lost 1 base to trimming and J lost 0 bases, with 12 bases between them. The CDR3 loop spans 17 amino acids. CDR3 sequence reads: CASSLEPPRTTNEKLFF. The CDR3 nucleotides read TGTGCCAGCAGCTTAGAACCGCCCAGGACAACTAATGAAAAACTGTTTTTT.

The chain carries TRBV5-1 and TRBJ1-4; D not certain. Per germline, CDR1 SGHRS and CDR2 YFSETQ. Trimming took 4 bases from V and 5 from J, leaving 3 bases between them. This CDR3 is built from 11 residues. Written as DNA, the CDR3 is TGCGCCAGCAGCAAAAATGAAAAACTGTTTTTT. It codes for CASSKNEKLFF.

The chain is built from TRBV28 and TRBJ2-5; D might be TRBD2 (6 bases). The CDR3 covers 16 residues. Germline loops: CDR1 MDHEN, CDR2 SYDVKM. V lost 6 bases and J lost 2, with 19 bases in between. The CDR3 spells CASSLPRGAGQETQYF. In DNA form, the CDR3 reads TGTGCCAGCAGCTTACCTAGGGGAGCGGGTCAAGAGACCCAGTACTTC.

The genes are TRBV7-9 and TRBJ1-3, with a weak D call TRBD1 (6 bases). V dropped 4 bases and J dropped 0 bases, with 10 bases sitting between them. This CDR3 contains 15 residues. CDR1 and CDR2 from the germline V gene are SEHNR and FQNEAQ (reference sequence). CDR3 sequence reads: CASSSTTGSGNTIYF. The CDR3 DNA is TGTGCCAGCAGCTCTACGACAGGCTCTGGAAACACCATATATTTT.

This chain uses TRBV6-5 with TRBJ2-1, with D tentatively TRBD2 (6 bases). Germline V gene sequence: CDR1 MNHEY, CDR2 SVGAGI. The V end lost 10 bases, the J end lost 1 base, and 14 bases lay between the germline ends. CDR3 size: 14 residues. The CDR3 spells CATIGAGSYNEQFF. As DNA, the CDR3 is TGTGCCACCATAGGGGCGGGATCCTACAATGAGCAGTTCTTC.